This TCR beta chain was recorded in a study of cytomegalovirus exposure and HLA in healthy donors (dated by TCRdb to about 2017). Context from the whole study: In an earlier analysis of approximately 500 of the donors, 250 to 350 Gb of sequence data and some 120 million unique TCR beta sequences from about 190 million T cells were reported. To predict cytomegalovirus infection status, the study combined high-throughput TCR immunosequencing, statistical association of individual TCRs with disease status, and machine learning. An earlier analysis of several hundred of the donors applied high-throughput TCR beta sequencing to assess whether each TCR beta V gene segment acted as functional or pseudogenic. The number of donors typed differed by locus, with roughly 620-640 for A, B, C, DRB1 and DQB1, around 560 for DQA1, 600 to 610 for DPA1, and 450 to 480 for DPB1. Among a few hundred genotyped donors of the cohort, an average of roughly 240,000 unique TCR beta nucleotide sequences were sequenced per donor, roughly 20% of them non-productive. The later analysis used no new phenotypic data to find candidate immune exposures, relying instead on TCR beta sequences and their occurrence across donors. Besides the first cohort of more than 650 subjects, a separate validation cohort made up of over 100 different subjects was used. The study aimed to test whether cataloging public T cell receptors could reveal signatures of past pathogen exposure. About 330 gigabases of sequencing data and around 80 million unique TCR sequences made up an early release that covered several hundred HLA-typed donors. A later genetic analysis used genome-wide SNP genotypes for about 60% of the roughly 700 donors, treating that subset as a discovery cohort. A later analysis re-examined previously published TCR beta repertoires from several hundred donors and added high-resolution HLA genotyping to investigate patterns of TCR occurrence. Donor age, sex, ethnicity and CMV serostatus were compiled together with the repertoire data. Every repertoire in the discovery cohort had been generated on one and the same sequencing platform. Both class I and class II loci were covered by HLA typing, at four-digit resolution. Of the 300 to 450 genotyped donors, 80% to 90% were placed in the genetic ancestry cluster associated with self-reported Caucasian donors. The study used immunosequencing to profile the T cell repertoires of approximately 640 subjects and linked those repertoires to cytomegalovirus serostatus. Four or five DR-DQ haplotypes were handled as single units for association and clustering because linkage in the cohort was strong.

The receptor library was made with the immunoSEQ multiplex PCR assay. For the multiplex PCR, a mixture combining 60 forward primers for TCR Vbeta segments and 13 reverse primers for TCR Jbeta segments was used. The CDR3 region of rearranged TCR beta genes was amplified from genomic DNA by a multiplex PCR assay. The Illumina HiSeq System was used to sequence the amplified TCR beta libraries as 87-base-pair reads. In the source study's methods: A later analysis counted approximately 74 million unique TCR beta chains across the roughly 700 repertoires, and roughly 9.9 million of these chains were shared by at least two donors. A nearest-neighbor algorithm error-corrected the raw reads and collapsed the reads into unique sequences, merging closely related sequences to remove PCR and sequencing errors. CDR3 sequences were aligned to IMGT reference sequences to assign V, D and J gene segments. For a sequence to be retained, a match of at least six nucleotides to both a V gene segment and a J gene segment was required. A rearrangement was called productive if the CDR3 had no stop codons and remained in frame with V and J, and every other rearrangement was called non-productive. Following IMGT convention, CDR3 was defined as the stretch from the second conserved V-encoded cysteine up to the conserved J-encoded phenylalanine. The earlier analysis of about 590 of the donors excluded sequences that lacked an unambiguous match to a single V gene segment. An earlier analysis of fewer than 750 of the donors called V segments functional above 56.7% productive rearrangements and segregating when the between-donor standard deviation exceeded 5%. A statistical classification framework was built to diagnose cytomegalovirus status from the catalog of TCR beta chain sequences. In a later analysis, V and J genes were assigned by comparing TCR nucleotide sequences against IMGT/GENE-DB human TR gene sequences. In a later analysis, CDR3 sequences and most-parsimonious VDJ recombination scenarios were assigned using the TCRdist pipeline. In a later analysis, each TCR beta chain was defined by its CDR3 amino acid sequence together with its V-gene family, and reads lacking a unique V-gene family were excluded. A later analysis removed roughly 590 highly shared, low-generation-probability nucleotide sequences to deal with suspected cross-contamination and a sequencing artifact. A later analysis calculated a clonal expansion index for each public chain from normalized within-repertoire ranks of inferred template counts. In a later analysis, generation probabilities were computed using a VDJ recombination model fitted to out-of-frame rearrangements, and the results were checked against IGoR. In a later analysis, hypergeometric tests were used to score TCR-TCR, TCR-HLA and TCR-CMV co-occurrence, with a repertoire-size bias correction applied to TCR pairs. False discovery rates were estimated in a later analysis by permuting HLA or CMV assignments 20 times. A later analysis grouped co-occurring TCRs with DBSCAN, adding TCRdist sequence similarity when clustering within HLA-allele-positive subsets. Repertoires with fewer than 30,000 or more than 120,000 public chains were left out of co-occurrence clustering, as were five repertoires with anomalous nucleotide sharing. The table comes from immuneACCESS by way of TCRdb, which keeps in-frame sequences with V and J called. Part of the clones is missing from these tables; in studies checked, under half for an unresolved V gene and the rest for unknown reasons. From that table come the V and J calls and clone size; the DNA was used to work out D and trimming. In all, the sample holds fewer than 200,000 clones, and roughly 82% of those were seen once. Of the sample, around 10% is held by the ten largest clones.

Here V drops 10 bases and J drops 5 bases, and the junction holds 6 bases not matched to any gene. Via the germline V gene (reference sequence), CDR1 is SEHNR and CDR2 FQNEAQ. The CDR3 starts with the cysteine, ends with the phenylalanine, and has 12 residues. The entry retains the CDR3 DNA only, 36 bases that are in frame from base 1. Worth noting for this clone: Which antigen it targets is not known. No base quality values were provided; no much bigger clone lies one nucleotide off.

Broad study findings and their caveats: The study gave a list of some 150 TCR beta chains associated with cytomegalovirus. Only TCR beta chains were sequenced in this cohort, and the absence of alpha or paired-chain data limited detectable features. Most TCR sequences were seen in very few donors, while some public TCRs were found in many individuals. Because HLA typing was missing for some donors at each locus, association tests included only the typed subset. The 87-base-pair reads could not distinguish some IMGT-functional V segments, including TRBV6-2 and TRBV6-3, so those segments were excluded. Assigning TCR associations to individual alleles was difficult when HLA alleles, especially DR and DQ, strongly co-occurred. In a later analysis, HLA-associated TCR beta chains were found to be more clonally expanded and to have lower generation probabilities than equally common non-associated chains. Some 16 rarely observed V segments, including chromosome 9 orphons, were excluded from the earlier analysis of about 500 of the donors because counts were too low. A later genetic analysis associated a missense DCLRE1C variant with V-gene and J-gene trimming of TCR beta chains, and an independent cohort replicated the association. Linkage disequilibrium might explain the correlated functional status among segregating V segments, but an unknown experimental factor could not be ruled out. In a later analysis, several top co-occurrence clusters were reported to appear linked to parvovirus B19, influenza, CMV and Epstein-Barr virus. Three of the identified cytomegalovirus-associated TCR beta chains were confirmed in vitro to be specific for cytomegalovirus antigens. In a later analysis, TCR association rates were found to vary across HLA loci, with the most associated TCRs seen for DRB1 alleles and the fewest for HLA-C alleles. A further reported finding was that TCR beta sequences accurately predicted the HLA-A and HLA-B alleles for most subjects in the first cohort. In a later analysis, most CMV-associated TCR beta chains were found to appear HLA-restricted, with HLA associations seemingly driven largely by CMV exposure. Compared with the approximately 710-donor mean, donors in an Asian-associated ancestry cluster had fewer N-insertions in productive TCRs, according to a later genetic analysis. Broadly in line with IMGT annotations, most TCR beta V segments showed up in productive rearrangements about 87% or about 30% of the time in an earlier analysis of 587 of the donors. The authors suggested that the approach could potentially be extended to other disease states and immunological phenotypes. In both the original and validation cohorts, the classifier was reported to diagnose cytomegalovirus status with high specificity and sensitivity. The presence/absence analyses assumed that sequencing depth was roughly uniform across donors, and that assumption may not be true. Immune exposure information for the cohort was limited to CMV serostatus. A later analysis associated 16,951 TCR beta sequences with specific HLA alleles at a false discovery rate of 0.05. The sequencing pipeline was judged likely to have produced a cluster of highly shared sequence variants as a technical artifact.

The cohort comprised hundreds of healthy bone marrow donors. Cohort members were all nominally healthy when sampled, although unrecorded immune exposures were likely present. The donor was CMV seropositive and was included in the group of 250 to 300 seropositive cohort members. A peripheral blood sample was provided by each donor, and peripheral blood mononuclear cells were used for TCR beta sequencing. Genomic DNA was extracted from the blood cell samples with the Qiagen DNeasy Blood Extraction Kit. Specimen: PBMCs. The sequence joins TRBV7-9 to TRBJ1-2; the junction holds 8 bases that match TRBD1. The sequence derives from a man in his forties or fifties in good health and CMV-seropositive. The nucleotide sequence is given as TGTGCCACGACAGGGGCTGAGTATGGCTACACCTTC. It is translated as CATTGAEYGYTF.